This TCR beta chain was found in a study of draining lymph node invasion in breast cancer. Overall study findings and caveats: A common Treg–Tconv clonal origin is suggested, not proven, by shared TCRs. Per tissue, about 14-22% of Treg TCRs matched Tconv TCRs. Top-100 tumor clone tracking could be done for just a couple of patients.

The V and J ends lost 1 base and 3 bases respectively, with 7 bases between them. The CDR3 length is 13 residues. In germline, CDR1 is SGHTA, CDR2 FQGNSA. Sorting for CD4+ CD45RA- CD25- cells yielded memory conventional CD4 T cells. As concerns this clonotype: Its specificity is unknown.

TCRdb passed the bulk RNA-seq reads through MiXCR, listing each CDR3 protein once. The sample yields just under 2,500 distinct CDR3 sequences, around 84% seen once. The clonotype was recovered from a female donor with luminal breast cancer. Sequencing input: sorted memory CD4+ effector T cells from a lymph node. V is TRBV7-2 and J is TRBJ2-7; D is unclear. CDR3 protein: CASSLDPVYEQYF. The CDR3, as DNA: TGTGCCAGCAGCTTAGACCCAGTCTACGAGCAGTACTTC.